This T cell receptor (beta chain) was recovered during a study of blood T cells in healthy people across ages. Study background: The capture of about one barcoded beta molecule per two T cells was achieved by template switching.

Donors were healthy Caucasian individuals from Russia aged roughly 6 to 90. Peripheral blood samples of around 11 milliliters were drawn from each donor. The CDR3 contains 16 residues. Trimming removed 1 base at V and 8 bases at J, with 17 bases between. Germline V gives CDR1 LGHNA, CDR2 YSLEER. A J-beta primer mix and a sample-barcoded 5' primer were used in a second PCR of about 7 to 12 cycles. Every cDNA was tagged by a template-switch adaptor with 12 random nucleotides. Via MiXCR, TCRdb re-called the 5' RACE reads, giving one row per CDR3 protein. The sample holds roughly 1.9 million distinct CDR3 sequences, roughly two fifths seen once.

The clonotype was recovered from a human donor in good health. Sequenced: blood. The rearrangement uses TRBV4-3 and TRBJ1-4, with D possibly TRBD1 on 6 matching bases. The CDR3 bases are TGCGCCAGCAGCCAAGTGGTCGACAGGATCGGGGAAAAACTGTTTTTT. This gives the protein CASSQVVDRIGEKLFF.